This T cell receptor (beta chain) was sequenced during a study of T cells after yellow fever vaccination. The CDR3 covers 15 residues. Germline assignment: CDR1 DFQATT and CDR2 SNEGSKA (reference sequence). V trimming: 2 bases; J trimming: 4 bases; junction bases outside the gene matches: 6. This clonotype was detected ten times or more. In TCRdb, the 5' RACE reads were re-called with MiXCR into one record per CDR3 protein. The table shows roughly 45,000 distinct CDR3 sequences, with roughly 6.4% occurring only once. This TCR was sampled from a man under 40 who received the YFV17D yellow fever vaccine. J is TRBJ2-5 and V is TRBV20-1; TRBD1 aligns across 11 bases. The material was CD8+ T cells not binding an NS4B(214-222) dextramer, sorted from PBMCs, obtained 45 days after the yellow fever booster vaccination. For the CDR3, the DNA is TGCAGTGCTAGATCGGACAGGGGGCTAGGAGAGACCCAGTACTTC. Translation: CSARSDRGLGETQYF.